This record covers a single T cell receptor (beta chain). What it binds is unknown. This CDR3 is built from 16 residues. Trimming cost V 4 bases and J 0 bases, with 13 bases left between them. Looked up from germline, CDR1 is MDHEN and CDR2 is SYDVKM. The data stem from a study of T cell responses to AZD1222 COVID-19 vaccine. Study results and caveats: There were mostly white British donors and more females than males, and clonal diversity was possibly underestimated.

Libraries were prepared by immunoSEQ multiplex PCR; TCRdb keeps only in-frame clonotypes and omits some of them. The profile shows roughly 130,000 clones, around 91% of them singletons. The genes are TRBV28 and TRBJ2-4; tentatively, D is TRBD1 (6 bases). This clonotype was sampled from an adult in good health. Sample: peripheral blood, taken on day 0 of AZD1222 vaccination. The CDR3: CASSSQGSVAKNIQYF. The DNA of the CDR3 is TGTGCCAGCAGTTCCCAGGGGTCCGTAGCCAAAAACATTCAGTACTTC.